The 24 T cell receptor beta chains below were found in one sample sequenced in a study of spatial heterogeneity in lung cancer. TCRdb passed the 5' RACE reads through MiXCR, listing each CDR3 protein once. The table records about 92,000 distinct CDR3 sequences, approximately 12% of them present only once. Indicated time point: sample taken at primary tumor resection. Sequencing was performed on whole RNA extracted from tumor and nontumor lung tissue, or from frozen PBMC, and the material was left unsorted. Sequences were derived from PBMCs, sampled at surgery. Every receptor here comes from a male donor with early-stage non-small cell lung cancer.

This clonotype was seen only a few times. The chain's CDR3 is CASSFLAGGLYNEQFF. As DNA, the CDR3 is TGTGCCAGCAGCTTTTTAGCGGGGGGCCTCTACAATGAGCAGTTCTTC. The chain is built from TRBV11-1 and TRBJ2-1; TRBD2 agrees at 10 bases. CDR3 length: 16 amino acids. V trimming: 3 bases; J trimming: 3 bases; junction bases outside the gene matches: 5. Germline-derived CDR1 and CDR2 are SGHAT and FQDESV (reference sequence).

This clonotype was counted a few times. The chain joins TRBV19 to TRBJ2-5, with TRBD1 matching over 7 bases. After removal of 6 bases from V and 4 bases from J, the junction contained 5 bases not matched to a gene. This CDR3 has 13 residues. The germline V gene has CDR1 LNHDA and CDR2 SQIVND (reference sequence). CDR3 residues: CASRTGVGETQYF. CDR3 nucleotide sequence: TGTGCCAGTAGAACAGGGGTAGGAGAGACCCAGTACTTC.

The chain recombines TRBV9 with TRBJ2-7; D unresolved. The CDR3 is 14 amino acids. From germline, CDR1 is SGDLS and CDR2 YYNGEE. Trimming pared 0 bases from V and 2 bases from J, leaving 9 bases between. CDR3 coding DNA: TGTGCCAGCAGCGTAGGAGACATAACCTACGAGCAGTACTTC. As protein: CASSVGDITYEQYF.

This clonotype occurred a few times. V and J are TRBV11-2 and TRBJ2-1; 7 bases are a match to TRBD2. The CDR3 has 15 residues. In germline, CDR1 is SGHAT, CDR2 FQNNGV. J was trimmed by 5 bases and V by 3 bases; bases with no gene match: 7. The CDR3 reads CASSLAGEMHNEQFF. In nucleotides, the CDR3 is TGTGCCAGCAGCTTGGCGGGGGAAATGCACAATGAGCAGTTCTTC.

This clonotype was detected a few times. The chain uses TRBV11-1 and TRBJ2-3; either TRBD1 or TRBD2 may supply D (5 bases each). This CDR3 spans 16 amino acids. Germline V CDR1 and CDR2: SGHAT, FQDESV (reference sequence). V was clipped by 1 base and J by 1 base, with 12 bases between them. For the CDR3, the DNA is TGTGCCAGCAGCTTAGAAGCACCGGGGCGCACAGATACGCAGTATTTT. Its protein is CASSLEAPGRTDTQYF.

This clonotype was seen once. The chain has TRBV30 and TRBJ2-7; 8 positions agree with TRBD1. V lost 0 bases to trimming and J lost 5 bases; unmatched junction nucleotides: 9. The CDR3 totals 15 residues. CDR1 and CDR2 (germline): GTSNPN, SVGIG (reference sequence). In DNA form, the CDR3 reads TGTGCCTGGAGTGTACGGAGGACAGGGAGCCACGAGCAGTACTTC. Translation: CAWSVRRTGSHEQYF.

This clonotype was found a few times. The rearrangement joins TRBV7-2 to TRBJ2-7; 9 bases align to TRBD1. Germline assignment: CDR1 SGHTA and CDR2 FQGNSA. This CDR3 is 14 amino acids long. The ends lost 1 base at V and 6 bases at J; junction bases unmatched: 4. The CDR3 coding sequence is TGTGCCAGCAGCTTAGATACAGGGGGCCTCGAGCAGTACTTC. Its translation is CASSLDTGGLEQYF.

This clonotype was seen more than once but under ten times. The V call is TRBV7-2, the J call TRBJ2-1; TRBD1 is a possible D gene (6 bases). Per germline, CDR1 SGHTA and CDR2 FQGNSA. CDR3 length: 15 residues. With 2 bases removed from V and 2 bases from J, the gap between germline ends came to 10 bases. DNA of the CDR3: TGTGCCAGCAGCTTACTACGGACAGCCTACAATGAGCAGTTCTTC. Protein sequence: CASSLLRTAYNEQFF.

This clonotype was counted at least ten times. The gene calls are TRBV7-2 and TRBJ2-5; 7 bases are a match to TRBD2. The germline V gene encodes CDR1 SGHTA and CDR2 FQGNSA. V shed 5 bases, J shed 5 bases, and the junction held 8 bases outside the gene matches. The CDR3 runs to 14 residues. The CDR3 DNA reads as TGTGCCAGCAGCCCAGCGGGGTCGACGGAGACCCAGTACTTC. Translated, it gives CASSPAGSTETQYF.

The chain joins TRBV27 to TRBJ2-7; the match to TRBD1 covers 8 bases. The germline V gene encodes CDR1 MNHEY and CDR2 SMNVEV (reference sequence). CDR3 size: 13 residues. J lost 2 bases, V lost 5 bases, and 2 bases had no gene match. The CDR3 region has the DNA TGTGCCAGCAGTACAGGGGGTGCCTACGAGCAGTACTTC. Amino acids: CASSTGGAYEQYF.

This clonotype has only a few counts. The gene calls are TRBV5-4 and TRBJ1-4; possible D gene TRBD1, 5 bases. CDR3 size: 15 residues. CDR1 is SGHNT, CDR2 YYREEE, per germline (reference sequence). The ends were cut back, 0 bases at V and 8 bases at J, with 14 bases in the middle. CDR3 sequence (DNA): TGTGCCAGCAGCTTGGAACGGGGCGCGGGGGAAAAACTGTTTTTT. The encoded protein is CASSLERGAGEKLFF.

V usage is TRBV5-4 and J usage is TRBJ2-1, with 13 bases that match TRBD2. Looked up from germline, CDR1 is SGHNT and CDR2 is YYREEE (reference sequence). V was pared by 3 bases and J by 7 bases, with 4 bases of the junction left unmatched. CDR3 length: 15 amino acids. CDR3 coding DNA: TGTGCCAGCAGCTCCGGGACTAGCGGGACTAATGAGCAGTTCTTC. Translation: CASSSGTSGTNEQFF. Combining the CDR3 with reference TRBV5-4 and TRBJ2-1 gives the whole variable domain ETGVTQSPTHLIKTRGQQVTLRCSSQSGHNTVSWYQQALGQGPQFIFQYYREEENGRGNFPPRFSGLQFPNYSSELNVNALELDDSALYLCASSSGTSGTNEQFFGPGTRLTVL.

The J gene is TRBJ2-5, the V gene TRBV28; the D is unclear. Looked up from germline, CDR1 is MDHEN and CDR2 is SYDVKM. The CDR3 has 15 amino acids. Deletions cut 5 bases from V and 3 bases from J, with 16 bases between. The chain's CDR3 is CASSTPRLLKETQYF. CDR3 coding DNA: TGTGCCAGCAGTACCCCCCGACTCTTGAAAGAGACCCAGTACTTC. Drawing the rest from reference TRBV28 and TRBJ2-5, the complete variable domain is DVKVTQSSRYLVKRTGEKVFLECVQDMDHENMFWYRQDPGLGLRLIYFSYDVKMKEKGDIPEGYSVSREKKERFSLILESASTNQTSMYLCASSTPRLLKETQYFGPGTRLLVL.

This clonotype was detected a few times. V is TRBV29-1 and J is TRBJ2-7; D gene ambiguous. CDR3 length: 13 residues. Trimming took off 6 bases at V and 2 bases at J, with 14 bases between the two ends. CDR1 SQVTM and CDR2 ANQGSEA come from the germline V gene. The CDR3 sequence: CSVRSQNPYEQYF. The CDR3 DNA reads TGCAGCGTCAGAAGCCAGAACCCCTACGAGCAGTACTTC.

This chain links TRBV6-2 or TRBV6-3 with TRBJ2-1; 10 bases fit TRBD2. CDR3 length: 12 amino acids. Germline-derived CDR1 and CDR2 are MNHEY and SVGEGT. Germline trimming cut 11 bases from V and 10 bases from J; bases unmatched to any gene: 8. CDR3 in amino acids: CAATGTSAEQFF. The CDR3 nucleotides are TGTGCCGCGACTGGGACTAGCGCCGAGCAGTTCTTC.

The V and J genes are TRBV6-6 and TRBJ2-6; D not resolved. V was trimmed by 6 bases and J by 0 bases, leaving 9 bases between them. CDR1 is MNHNY, CDR2 SVGAGI, per germline (reference sequence). CDR3 length: 15 amino acids. The CDR3 DNA reads TGTGCCAGCAGCAAAACAGTCTCTGGGGCCAACGTCCTGACTTTC. Amino acid sequence: CASSKTVSGANVLTF.

This clonotype appeared a few times. The V and J genes are TRBV3-1 and TRBJ1-2; 8 positions agree with TRBD1. Germline V gene data show CDR1 as LGHDT and CDR2 as YNNKEL (reference sequence). With 5 bases clipped from V and 3 bases from J, the junction kept 5 bases outside the gene matches. The CDR3 contains 14 residues. CDR3 sequence: CASSFGQGDYGYTF. CDR3 DNA: TGTGCCAGCAGCTTTGGACAGGGAGACTATGGCTACACCTTC.

This clonotype was observed once. At one end, the junction sequence differs from germline, possibly due to a read error. V gene TRBV27 combines with J gene TRBJ2-7; TRBD2 matches 14 bases. CDR3 length: 16 residues. Germline CDR1 and CDR2: MNHEY and SMNVEV (reference sequence). CDR3 loop: CASKGTSGSIFHEQHF. DNA of the CDR3: TGTGCCAGCAAAGGGACTAGCGGGAGTATATTCCACGAGCAGCACTTC.

This clonotype appeared a few times. V usage is TRBV12-3 or TRBV12-4 and J usage is TRBJ1-5, with 11 bases matching TRBD1. CDR3 length: 14 amino acids. J gave up 6 bases and V 5 bases, and 3 bases lay outside the gene matches. The CDR3 sequence: CASSGTGGGQPQHF. CDR3 nucleotides: TGTGCCAGCAGTGGGACAGGGGGAGGTCAGCCCCAGCATTTT.

This clonotype was observed many times. The chain has TRBV28 and TRBJ1-2; weak D call: TRBD1 (5 bases). Per germline, CDR1 MDHEN and CDR2 SYDVKM. The V end was cut by 3 bases, the J end by 5 bases, with 10 bases between. The CDR3 is made up of 13 amino acids. In nucleotides, the CDR3 is TGTGCCAGCAGTTTCGGGGCATCTTATGGCTACACCTTC. Amino acids: CASSFGASYGYTF.

This clonotype showed up just a few times. The gene calls are TRBV7-2 and TRBJ2-5; weak D call: TRBD1 (6 bases). This CDR3 spans 14 amino acids. Trimming cost V 5 bases and J 1 base, with 11 bases left between them. CDR1 and CDR2 from the germline V gene are SGHTA and FQGNSA. The DNA for the CDR3 is TGTGCCAGCAGCAAAACAGGGCCCCAAGAGACCCAGTACTTC. It codes for CASSKTGPQETQYF. Complete variable domain (other parts from reference TRBV7-2 and TRBJ2-5): GAGVSQSPSNKVTEKGKDVELRCDPISGHTALYWYRQSLGQGLEFLIYFQGNSAPDKSGLPSDRFSAERTGGSVSTLTIQRTQQEDSAVYLCASSKTGPQETQYFGPGTRLLVL.

This clonotype was recorded a few times. The rearrangement joins TRBV28 to TRBJ2-2; D is unresolved. V shed 3 bases and J shed 5 bases, with 7 bases lying between them. This CDR3 has 13 residues. The V gene's germline CDR1 is MDHEN and CDR2 SYDVKM. The CDR3 is CASSFLGTGELFF. CDR3 DNA: TGTGCCAGCAGTTTTTTGGGGACCGGGGAGCTGTTTTTT.

This chain uses TRBV5-1 with TRBJ2-5; D is possibly TRBD1 or TRBD2 (5 bases each). Germline V gene data show CDR1 as SGHRS and CDR2 as YFSETQ. CDR3 length equals 17 residues. Trimming removed 0 bases from V and 4 bases from J, with 19 bases in between. CDR3 in amino acids: CASSLGRRDGARETQYF. CDR3 DNA sequence: TGCGCCAGCAGCTTGGGACGCCGGGACGGGGCGCGAGAGACCCAGTACTTC.

This clonotype occurred a few times. This sequence joins TRBV5-1 and TRBJ1-6, with D unclear. This CDR3 is built from 14 residues. Germline CDR1 reads SGHRS; CDR2 reads YFSETQ. The ends were cut back, 3 bases at V and 8 bases at J, with 12 bases in the middle. CDR3 nucleotides: TGCGCCAGCAGCTCCGGAGAGGGTTATTCACCCCTCCACTTT. It specifies CASSSGEGYSPLHF.